These 10 T cell receptor beta chains were all obtained from the same sample, sequenced in a study of post-analysis software for immune sequencing data. Notes on the study in general: There were a handful of TRBV segments more frequent in patients than controls, and TRBV5-6, TRBV5-1 and TRBV20-1 were among them.

Their antigens remain unidentified. TCR beta cDNA libraries had unique molecular identifiers. TCRdb recomputed calls from the PCR reads with MiXCR, one row per CDR3 protein. This sample has about 540,000 distinct CDR3 sequences, with roughly 34% found just once. The source material was blood. These TCRs come from a girl under 18 with multiple sclerosis.

This clonotype has a handful of counts. V and J are TRBV20-1 and TRBJ2-7; 11 bases agree with TRBD1. CDR3 size: 14 residues. Losses at the gene ends were 3 bases for V and 9 bases for J; bases not matched to a gene: 10. CDR1 is DFQATT, CDR2 SNEGSKA, per germline (reference sequence). As DNA, the CDR3 is TGCAGTGCTAGGCCCGGGACAGGGGGGAAATCGCAGTACTTC. Residues: CSARPGTGGKSQYF.

In DNA, the CDR3 is TGCGCCAGCAGCCTAGGACTAGCGGGGACGACGGCAGATACGCAGTATTTT. Amino acids: CASSLGLAGTTADTQYF. This chain links TRBV5-1 with TRBJ2-3; 12 nucleotides line up with TRBD2. The CDR3 has 17 amino acids. Germline values: CDR1 SGHRS, CDR2 YFSETQ. V was pared by 4 bases and J by 4 bases, with 10 bases of the junction left unmatched.

CDR3 nucleotides: TGTGCCAGCAGAGGGGGCGGGGGGTCCTCAGATACGCAGTATTTT. The encoded protein is CASRGGGGSSDTQYF. The genes are TRBV13 and TRBJ2-3; D might be TRBD2 (8 bases). The CDR3 is made up of 15 amino acids. The V end was cut by 6 bases, the J end by 4 bases, with 17 bases between. Germline-derived CDR1 and CDR2 are PRHDT and FYEKMQ (reference sequence).

The V and J genes are TRBV6-6 and TRBJ2-5, with D perhaps matching TRBD1 (5 bases). The CDR3 extends over 13 amino acids. The V gene lost 6 bases and the J gene lost 2 bases, with 10 bases spanning the gap. CDR1 is MNHNY and CDR2 is SVGAGI in the germline V gene (reference sequence). The CDR3 sequence is CASRYRLQETQYF. CDR3 nucleotides: TGTGCCAGCAGGTACAGGTTACAAGAGACCCAGTACTTC.

The J gene is TRBJ1-2, the V gene TRBV3-1; tentatively, D is TRBD1 (6 bases). The length of the CDR3 is 15 residues. V was trimmed by 4 bases and J by 2 bases, leaving 14 bases between them. CDR1 is LGHDT and CDR2 is YNNKEL in the germline V gene (reference sequence). In DNA, the CDR3 is TGTGCCAGCAGCCCCCCCGGACAGAGCAACTATGGCTACACCTTC. Amino acids: CASSPPGQSNYGYTF.

This clonotype was seen more than once but under ten times. The gene calls are TRBV9 and TRBJ1-1, with TRBD1 identical over 11 bases. V dropped 3 bases and J dropped 7; count of bases not matched to a gene: 8. The germline gives CDR1 SGDLS, CDR2 YYNGEE. The CDR3 totals 15 residues. This chain's CDR3 is CASSADRGHLSEAFF. Here the CDR3 DNA reads TGTGCCAGCAGCGCGGACAGGGGGCATCTCAGTGAAGCTTTCTTT.

A note on this clonotype: Since a much larger clone is just one base distant, this may be a read error. The V gene is TRBV6-5, the J gene TRBJ2-4; D not resolved. The assigned J gene may be wrong: the sequence end matches TRBJ2-7 better. The CDR3 runs to 14 residues. CDR1 is MNHEY and CDR2 is SVGAGI in the germline V gene. The CDR3 protein is CASSYGQPTCEQYF. The CDR3 DNA follows: TGTGCCAGCAGTTACGGTCAGCCAACCTGCGAGCAGTACTTC.

The V call is TRBV28, the J call TRBJ2-7; TRBD1 matches at 8 bases. The length of the CDR3 is 15 residues. V lost 5 bases to trimming and J lost 3 bases; unmatched junction nucleotides: 9. Germline V gene sequence: CDR1 MDHEN, CDR2 SYDVKM. The CDR3 spells CASSEPTGGGYEQYF. For the CDR3, the DNA is TGTGCCAGCAGTGAACCTACAGGGGGTGGCTACGAGCAGTACTTC.

The CDR3 region is CASRPTGTHQDEQFF. CDR3 in DNA: TGTGCCAGCAGACCGACCGGGACCCACCAGGATGAGCAGTTCTTC. This sequence joins TRBV12-3 or TRBV12-4 and TRBJ2-1; D may be TRBD1 or TRBD2 (5 bases each). Trimming cost V 6 bases and J 8 bases, with 20 bases left between them. This CDR3 comprises 15 residues.

The chain links TRBV27 to TRBJ2-5; either TRBD1 or TRBD2 may supply D (5 bases each). V lost 6 bases to trimming and J lost 1 base, with 18 bases between them. This CDR3 is 16 amino acids long. Per germline, CDR1 MNHEY and CDR2 SMNVEV (reference sequence). The DNA of the CDR3 is TGTGCCAGCAGCATCTCGGGGCCAATCCCCCAAGAGACCCAGTACTTC. Translating it yields CASSISGPIPQETQYF.